Presented here are 23 T cell receptor beta chains from one specimen sequenced in a study of beta chain features in type 1 diabetes (dated by TCRdb to the late 2010s). The library came from the immunoSEQ multiplex PCR assay. The entire isolated RNA was reverse transcribed using the High Capacity cDNA Reverse Transcription Kit, and thus expressed TCRB transcripts were sequenced. TCRdb took this table from immuneACCESS and kept in-frame rearrangements with V and J called. Such tables lack part of the clones; where checked against another copy, unresolved V genes explain under half of the gap, and the rest is unexplained. The sample includes 200,000 to 300,000 clones, with about a fifth observed a single time. Less than 0.035% of the sample comes from the top ten. Which antigens these TCRs recognize remains unknown. Results and caveats for the whole study, not just this receptor: In all four CD4+ subsets, TCRB CDR3 length was moderately but significantly shorter in type 1 diabetes patients.

The sequenced sample consisted of naive CD4+ T cells from blood. The cell subset or site label of this sample denotes: true naive CD4+ T cells. The receptors were gathered from a woman aged 40-49 years with type 1 diabetes.

A few counts support this clone. The chain employs TRBV11-2 and TRBJ2-1; 8 bases line up with TRBD2. The germline V gene has CDR1 SGHAT and CDR2 FQNNGV. V gave up 5 bases and J gave up 1 base; unmatched junction bases: 7. This CDR3 has 16 residues. CDR3 loop: CASSHTSGGSYNEQFF. The CDR3 DNA is TGTGCCAGCAGCCACACTAGCGGTGGATCCTACAATGAGCAGTTCTTC.

This clone was seen only a few times. The rearrangement uses TRBV29-1 and TRBJ1-2, with 9 bases identical to TRBD1. The CDR3 has 14 amino acids. The germline V gene has CDR1 SQVTM and CDR2 ANQGSEA. Germline trimming cut 7 bases from V and 1 base from J; bases unmatched to any gene: 7. The CDR3 region has the DNA TGCAGCGCTTTACAGGGGGCCCTTAACTATGGCTACACCTTC. It translates to CSALQGALNYGYTF.

This clone came up a few times. V usage is TRBV7-9 and J usage is TRBJ1-2; 9 nucleotides match TRBD1. Trimming at V came to 3 bases and at J to 4 bases, leaving 6 bases not matched to a gene. Germline V CDR1 and CDR2: SEHNR, FQNEAQ (reference sequence). The CDR3 loop spans 15 amino acids. The CDR3 reads CASSLAPGQGYGYTF. The CDR3 nucleotides read TGTGCCAGCAGCTTGGCACCGGGACAGGGCTATGGCTACACCTTC.

This clone showed up just a few times. The CDR3, as DNA: TGTGCCAGCAGTGGGCGCAGGACACGGCAAGAGACCCAGTACTTC. The encoded protein is CASSGRRTRQETQYF. The chain links TRBV6-1 to TRBJ2-5, with D tentatively TRBD1 (5 bases). The ends were cut back, 4 bases at V and 2 bases at J, with 14 bases in the middle. CDR1 and CDR2 (germline): MNHNS, SASEGT. The CDR3 spans 15 residues.

In its sample, this clone was seen a few times. The chain has TRBV21-1 and TRBJ2-3; whether TRBD2, the table's D call, matches the DNA was not checked. TRBV21-1 is shown as a pseudogene. This CDR3 contains 16 residues. CDR3 region: CANLPRASGVTDTQYF. CDR3 nucleotide sequence: TGTGCCAACCTCCCAAGGGCTAGCGGGGTGACAGATACGCAGTATTTT.

This clone has more than one count but fewer than ten. This chain uses TRBV6-6 with TRBJ2-7, with a possible D match to TRBD1 (6 bases). The CDR3 length is 15 residues. Germline V lookup: CDR1 MNHNY, CDR2 SVGAGI (reference sequence). Trimming took 5 bases from V and 3 from J, leaving 17 bases between them. CDR3 DNA: TGTGCCAGCAGTGCCGAACAGGGAATTGGCTACGAGCAGTACTTC. The encoded protein is CASSAEQGIGYEQYF.

DNA of the CDR3: TGTGCCAGCAGCGTAGTGAGCGGGCCCGCCTACGAGCAGTACTTC. It translates to CASSVVSGPAYEQYF. The V call is TRBV9, the J call TRBJ2-7; weak D call: TRBD2 (6 bases). Deletions cut 0 bases from V and 2 bases from J, with 12 bases between. The CDR3 consists of 15 residues. Germline CDR1 and CDR2: SGDLS and YYNGEE. Drawing the rest from reference TRBV9 and TRBJ2-7, the complete variable domain is DSGVTQTPKHLITATGQRVTLRCSPRSGDLSVYWYQQSLDQGLQFLIQYYNGEERAKGNILERFSAQQFPDLHSELNLSSLELGDSALYFCASSVVSGPAYEQYFGPGTRLTVT.

This chain connects TRBV27 to TRBJ1-6; TRBD1 aligns across 7 bases. The CDR3 sequence is 15 residues long. CDR1 is MNHEY, CDR2 SMNVEV, per germline (reference sequence). With V trimmed by 5 bases and J by 10 bases, 11 bases remained unmatched. The CDR3 DNA follows: TGTGCCAGCAGTCCTTCCTGGACAGGCGGGTCACCCCTCCACTTT. Protein: CASSPSWTGGSPLHF.

This clone was counted a few times. The CDR3 DNA sequence: TGCGCCAGCAGCCTAGGGGGCGATGACTATGGCTACACCTTC. This sequence encodes CASSLGGDDYGYTF. This rearrangement joins TRBV5-1 to TRBJ1-2; 7 positions match TRBD1. V lost 4 bases and J lost 3; bases outside the gene matches: 6. The CDR3 spans 14 residues. Per germline, CDR1 SGHRS and CDR2 YFSETQ.

The gene calls are TRBV2 and TRBJ1-5; D not certain. V was cut by 7 bases and J by 0 bases, with 10 bases left in between. The CDR3 spans 14 residues. Germline CDR1 and CDR2: SNHLY and FYNNEI. CDR3 amino acids: CASTQDTSNQPQHF. CDR3 nucleotide sequence: TGTGCCAGCACCCAAGACACTAGCAATCAGCCCCAGCATTTT.

The chain joins TRBV5-1 to TRBJ2-1; 12 bases are a match to TRBD2. The CDR3 has 15 residues. J gave up 7 bases and V 4 bases, and 6 bases lay outside the gene matches. The V gene's germline CDR1 is SGHRS and CDR2 YFSETQ. CDR3 protein: CASSIGLAGLNEQFF. In nucleotides, the CDR3 is TGCGCCAGCAGCATTGGACTAGCGGGATTGAATGAGCAGTTCTTC.

This sequence joins TRBV28 and TRBJ1-1; D is ambiguous. Germline CDR1 MDHEN, CDR2 SYDVKM. This CDR3 is 11 amino acids long. V gave up 8 bases and J gave up 3 bases, with 7 bases separating them. CDR3: CASGRYTEAFF. The CDR3 bases are TGTGCCAGCGGGCGATACACTGAAGCTTTCTTT.

This clone was observed a few times. The chain is built from TRBV2 and TRBJ2-3, with unresolved D. The ends were cut back, 1 base at V and 0 bases at J, with 5 bases in the middle. Per germline, CDR1 SNHLY and CDR2 FYNNEI. This CDR3 is built from 14 residues. Here the CDR3 reads CASSEGLSTDTQYF. CDR3 DNA: TGTGCCAGCAGTGAAGGTCTAAGCACAGATACGCAGTATTTT. The full variable domain, its missing parts supplied by reference TRBV2 and TRBJ2-3, is EPEVTQTPSHQVTQMGQEVILRCVPISNHLYFYWYRQILGQKVEFLVSFYNNEISEKSEIFDDQFSVERPDGSNFTLKIRSTKLEDSAMYFCASSEGLSTDTQYFGPGTRLTVL.

The CDR3 bases are TGTGCCAGCAGCTTAGCCTGGACAGACTACGAGCAGTACTTC. Encoded protein: CASSLAWTDYEQYF. The rearrangement uses TRBV7-2 and TRBJ2-7, with D perhaps matching TRBD1 (6 bases). The germline V gene has CDR1 SGHTA and CDR2 FQGNSA. The V and J ends lost 0 bases and 3 bases respectively, with 9 bases between them. The CDR3 has 14 amino acids.

This clone has just a few counts. The chain has TRBV29-1 and TRBJ1-2; TRBD1 agrees at 8 bases. Trimming removed 5 bases from V and 8 bases from J; junction bases left unmatched: 10. The CDR3 totals 13 residues. Per germline, CDR1 SQVTM and CDR2 ANQGSEA. The chain's CDR3 is CSVRGQALGGYTF. The CDR3 bases are TGCAGCGTTAGGGGACAGGCCCTGGGAGGCTACACCTTC. The whole variable domain, filled in from reference TRBV29-1 and TRBJ1-2, reads SAVISQKPSRDICQRGTSLTIQCQVDSQVTMMFWYRQQPGQSLTLIATANQGSEATYESGFVIDKFPISRPNLTFSTLTVSNMSPEDSSIYLCSVRGQALGGYTFGSGTRLTVV.

The chain couples TRBV5-4 to TRBJ1-1, with TRBD1 as a possible D gene (5 bases). Between the trimmed V and J ends, which lost 4 bases and 0 bases, there was a span of 16 bases. Germline CDR1 and CDR2: SGHNT and YYREEE (reference sequence). The CDR3 has 16 residues. CDR3 nucleotides: TGTGCCAGCAGCGAGGCTGGAGGGACGGTGAACACTGAAGCTTTCTTT. Translating it yields CASSEAGGTVNTEAFF.

This chain uses TRBV9 with TRBJ1-2; D uncertain. CDR1 is SGDLS, CDR2 YYNGEE, per germline. The length of the CDR3 is 16 residues. Trimming removed 0 bases at V and 4 bases at J, with 16 bases between. CDR3 amino acids: CASSVEVVGPAYGYTF. The DNA for the CDR3 is TGTGCCAGCAGCGTAGAGGTTGTTGGGCCGGCCTATGGCTACACCTTC.

This clone came up a few times. The J gene is TRBJ2-1, the V gene TRBV5-1; 7 bases match TRBD1. V lost 1 base, J lost 0 bases, and 4 bases stayed unmatched. The CDR3 runs 16 residues. Germline V gives CDR1 SGHRS, CDR2 YFSETQ. The CDR3: CASSLTGESSYNEQFF. The CDR3 coding sequence is TGCGCCAGCAGCTTGACAGGGGAGAGCTCCTACAATGAGCAGTTCTTC.

This chain connects TRBV9 to TRBJ2-2; 12 bases fit TRBD2. This CDR3 has 15 amino acids. The germline gives CDR1 SGDLS, CDR2 YYNGEE. V lost 3 bases, J lost 8 bases, and 5 bases stayed unmatched. In DNA form, the CDR3 reads TGTGCCAGCAGCGCGTGGACTAGCGGGATTGGGGAGCTGTTTTTT. The encoded protein is CASSAWTSGIGELFF.

Points on this clone: Other DNA sequences from this sample encode an identical CDR3 as well. V is TRBV7-3 and J is TRBJ1-1; D is ambiguous. Germline CDR1 and CDR2: SGHTA and FQGTGA. CDR3 size: 13 residues. V was pared by 6 bases and J by 1 base, with 9 bases between. Here the CDR3 reads CASSTQENTEAFF. CDR3 in DNA: TGTGCCAGCAGTACGCAGGAGAACACTGAAGCTTTCTTT.

The chain uses TRBV7-2 and TRBJ2-1; weak D call: TRBD1 (5 bases). Germline CDR1 reads SGHTA; CDR2 reads FQGNSA. Trimming took off 0 bases at V and 9 bases at J, with 15 bases between the two ends. The CDR3 sequence is 15 residues long. CDR3 in amino acids: CASSLAHNQQGEQFF. The CDR3 bases are TGTGCCAGCAGCTTAGCGCACAACCAGCAGGGTGAGCAGTTCTTC.

This clone showed up just a few times. The chain uses TRBV28 and TRBJ2-7; a possible D gene is TRBD1 (6 bases). The V gene lost 7 bases and the J gene lost 4 bases, with 11 bases spanning the gap. CDR1 MDHEN and CDR2 SYDVKM come from the germline V gene. The CDR3 covers 12 residues. CDR3 nucleotides: TGTGCCAGCACGGGCAGGGGATACGAGCAGTACTTC. It is translated as CASTGRGYEQYF.

This sequence joins TRBV6-5 and TRBJ1-2; TRBD1 agrees at 8 bases. Trimming cost V 5 bases and J 7 bases; bases outside gene matches: 12. The CDR3 extends over 15 amino acids. Germline V gene lookup returns CDR1 MNHEY and CDR2 SVGAGI. CDR3 amino acids: CASSARTGKRPGYTF. The CDR3 region has the DNA TGTGCCAGCAGTGCCCGGACAGGGAAAAGACCTGGCTACACCTTC.